This TCR beta chain was sequenced in a study of blood T cell repertoires in COVID-19. On the study more broadly: The study drew acute and convalescent COVID-19 samples from the United States, Italy and Spain. PBMCs, B-cell-depleted T cells, or T cells provided the cDNA or gDNA that made up the material.

Original processing notes: Amplifying reference gene primers gave estimates of nucleated cell counts. Sequencing used immunoSEQ multiplex PCR; TCRdb keeps in-frame clones, though not all of them. The D gene and trimming were derived from the DNA, and the V and J assignments and clone size from that table. The sample gives approximately 210,000 clones, 84% of which show up once; roughly 5.3% is in the top ten. The CDR3 contains 17 residues. Germline loops: CDR1 KGHSH, CDR2 LQKENI. V dropped 2 bases and J dropped 0; count of bases not matched to a gene: 3. The sequence was collected from a woman aged 70-85 years with active or convalescent COVID-19. The sequenced material came from peripheral blood. The chain carries TRBV18 and TRBJ2-2; 10 bases map to TRBD2. CDR3 DNA sequence: TGTGCCAGCTCACCATCTAGCGGGAGTCCGAACACCGGGGAGCTGTTTTTT. Translation: CASSPSSGSPNTGELFF.